The 25 T cell receptor beta chains presented below share a single source sample, sequenced in a study of CD8 T cells in Susac syndrome. It was with random hexamers that 0.5 to 1 ug RNA was reverse transcribed. One entry per CDR3 protein results from TCRdb running MiXCR on the immunoSEQ multiplex PCR reads. The repertoire holds over 150,000 distinct CDR3 sequences, roughly 95% seen once, with 0.12% in the top ten. The sample was CD4+ T cells from PBMCs. These receptors all come from a human donor with Susac syndrome.

The rearrangement links TRBV20-1 to TRBJ2-7; possible D gene TRBD2, 6 bases. The V and J ends lost 2 bases and 4 bases respectively, with 24 bases between them. CDR1 is DFQATT and CDR2 is SNEGSKA in the germline V gene (reference sequence). The CDR3 sequence is 17 residues long. The CDR3 DNA reads as TGCAGTGCTAGACCCCTGGGGTCGGGAGTTGGGTTATACGAGCAGTACTTC. Encoded protein: CSARPLGSGVGLYEQYF.

This clonotype was counted a single time. V and J are TRBV20-1 and TRBJ2-5; D is undetermined. Germline V lookup: CDR1 DFQATT, CDR2 SNEGSKA (reference sequence). The V and J ends lost 6 bases and 4 bases respectively, with 12 bases between them. CDR3 length equals 12 residues. In DNA form, the CDR3 reads TGCAGTGCCGGTGGGCCCGGAGAGACCCAGTACTTC. Amino acid sequence: CSAGGPGETQYF.

The gene calls are TRBV5-4 and TRBJ1-2; tentatively, D is TRBD1 (6 bases). This CDR3 is built from 14 residues. Germline V gene data show CDR1 as SGHNT and CDR2 as YYREEE (reference sequence). V lost 7 bases and J lost 4, with 17 bases in between. CDR3 bases: TGTGCCAGCCGCCCAGGACAGTCTTTCTATGGCTACACCTTC. Encoded protein: CASRPGQSFYGYTF.

The chain is built from TRBV18 and TRBJ2-1; 10 bases line up with TRBD2. Germline assignment: CDR1 KGHSH and CDR2 LQKENI. V was pared by 6 bases and J by 7 bases, with 18 bases of the junction left unmatched. CDR3 length: 18 residues. CDR3 sequence: CASSREVPGLAELNEQFF. CDR3 nucleotides: TGTGCCAGCTCCCGAGAAGTACCAGGACTAGCGGAACTAAATGAGCAGTTCTTC.

The chain couples TRBV7-6 to TRBJ2-5, with 12 positions matching TRBD2. There are 16 residues in the CDR3. J gave up 5 bases and V 1 base, and 5 bases lay outside the gene matches. Germline CDR1 is SGHVS and CDR2 is FNYEAQ. The CDR3 reads CASSLGASGGAETQYF. The CDR3 DNA is TGTGCCAGCAGCTTAGGAGCTAGCGGGGGGGCCGAGACCCAGTACTTC. The full variable domain, with the rest looked up from reference TRBV7-6 and TRBJ2-5, is GAGVSQSPRYKVTKRGQDVALRCDPISGHVSLYWYRQALGQGPEFLTYFNYEAQQDKSGLPNDRFSAERPEGSISTLTIQRTEQRDSAMYRCASSLGASGGAETQYFGPGTRLLVL.

The V call is TRBV9, the J call TRBJ2-6; no reliable D call. This CDR3 spans 14 amino acids. V gave up 0 bases and J gave up 12 bases, with 13 bases separating them. Germline-derived CDR1 and CDR2 are SGDLS and YYNGEE. CDR3 sequence (DNA): TGTGCCAGCAGCGTAGCCTGGGCGCGCGGCGTCCTGACTTTC. It codes for CASSVAWARGVLTF.

The CDR3 protein is CASSLSGFQYF. CDR3 nucleotides: TGTGCCAGCAGCCTAAGCGGCTTTCAGTATTTT. The gene calls are TRBV7-9 and TRBJ2-3, with D perhaps matching TRBD2 (5 bases). V shed 5 bases and J shed 12 bases, with 12 bases lying between them. CDR3 length: 11 residues. Germline V gene lookup returns CDR1 SEHNR and CDR2 FQNEAQ (reference sequence).

The chain carries TRBV11-2 and TRBJ2-2; D gene ambiguous. CDR3 size: 14 residues. Trimming left V 1 base short and J 2 bases short, with 5 bases between. In germline, CDR1 is SGHAT, CDR2 FQNNGV. DNA for the CDR3: TGTGCCAGCAGCTTAGCTACCAACACCGGGGAGCTGTTTTTT. Amino acids: CASSLATNTGELFF.

The chain recombines TRBV20-1 with TRBJ2-3, with D perhaps given as TRBD1 or TRBD2 (6 bases each). Germline loops: CDR1 DFQATT, CDR2 SNEGSKA (reference sequence). The CDR3 extends over 13 amino acids. The CDR3 DNA reads TGCTCGGGGGCGGAGGGAAGCACAGATACGCAGTATTTT. Amino acid sequence: CSGAEGSTDTQYF.

The chain recombines TRBV4-3 with TRBJ2-1, with 8 bases that match TRBD2. The CDR3 is 17 residues long. V shed 4 bases, J shed 3 bases, and the junction held 11 bases outside the gene matches. Germline V gene sequence: CDR1 LGHNA, CDR2 YSLEER. This CDR3 is CASSPRTSGVSYNEQFF. CDR3 bases: TGCGCCAGCAGCCCTAGAACTAGCGGAGTAAGCTACAATGAGCAGTTCTTC.

The chain combines TRBV2 with TRBJ1-6, with D hard to call. The germline V gene encodes CDR1 SNHLY and CDR2 FYNNEI. Trimming left V 0 bases short and J 4 bases short, with 10 bases between. This CDR3 contains 16 residues. This CDR3 is CASSEARAVYNSPLHF. CDR3 DNA: TGTGCCAGCAGTGAAGCTAGGGCGGTGTATAATTCACCCCTCCACTTT.

The chain couples TRBV7-6 to TRBJ2-5, with 7 nucleotides matching TRBD1. The CDR3 is 14 amino acids. The V gene's germline CDR1 is SGHVS and CDR2 FNYEAQ. V shed 5 bases and J 5 bases; nucleotides not matched to a gene: 8. DNA for the CDR3: TGTGCCAGCAGCAGTAGGGGGCGAGGGGAGACCCAGTACTTC. It is translated as CASSSRGRGETQYF.

The V call is TRBV25-1, the J call TRBJ2-2; D is unclear. This CDR3 contains 13 residues. Trimming shortened V by 0 bases and J by 6 bases, and 5 bases separated the two germline ends. Germline CDR1 and CDR2: MGHDK and SYGVNS. The CDR3 region has the DNA TGTGCCAGCAGTGAATATGGATCCGGGGAGCTGTTTTTT. Its protein is CASSEYGSGELFF. Full variable domain (missing parts from reference TRBV25-1 and TRBJ2-2): EADIYQTPRYLVIGTGKKITLECSQTMGHDKMYWYQQDPGMELHLIHYSYGVNSTEKGDLSSESTVSRIRTEHFPLTLESARPSHTSQYLCASSEYGSGELFFGEGSRLTVL.

The chain couples TRBV10-3 to TRBJ1-1; TRBD1 matches at 10 bases. J gave up 10 bases and V 0 bases, and 2 bases lay outside the gene matches. CDR1 is ENHRY, CDR2 SYGVKD, per germline. The CDR3 loop spans 13 amino acids. CDR3 sequence reads: CAISESTGGVAFF. The CDR3 DNA reads TGTGCCATCAGTGAGTCGACAGGGGGCGTAGCTTTCTTT.

This chain connects TRBV7-9 to TRBJ1-4, with a tentative D call TRBD1 (5 bases). CDR3 length equals 15 residues. The V and J ends lost 1 base and 7 bases respectively, with 13 bases between them. CDR1 and CDR2 from the germline V gene are SEHNR and FQNEAQ (reference sequence). CDR3 DNA: TGTGCCAGCAGCTTAGTGGAGGGGCGAAGTGAAAAACTGTTTTTT. Its translation is CASSLVEGRSEKLFF.

This chain connects TRBV3-1 to TRBJ2-5; 10 bases match TRBD2. J was trimmed by 1 base and V by 1 base; bases with no gene match: 6. CDR3 size: 17 residues. In germline, CDR1 is LGHDT, CDR2 YNNKEL (reference sequence). CDR3 amino acids: CASSQGLAGATQETQYF. In DNA, the CDR3 is TGTGCCAGCAGCCAAGGTCTAGCGGGGGCAACCCAAGAGACCCAGTACTTC.

The V call is TRBV12-3 or TRBV12-4, the J call TRBJ2-3; D gene ambiguous. The CDR3 is 10 amino acids. V shed 5 bases and J shed 5 bases, with 2 bases lying between them. The CDR3 here is CASSRDTQYF. CDR3 DNA sequence: TGTGCCAGCAGTCGAGATACGCAGTATTTT.

This sequence joins TRBV6-5 and TRBJ1-1; D is ambiguous. The V end lost 0 bases, the J end lost 2 bases, and 16 bases lay between the germline ends. Germline lookup yields CDR1 MNHEY and CDR2 SVGAGI. The CDR3 has 17 amino acids. In nucleotides, the CDR3 is TGTGCCAGCAGTTACTCGTTCTCCTTCAACATAAACACTGAAGCTTTCTTT. As protein: CASSYSFSFNINTEAFF.

V is TRBV10-2 and J is TRBJ1-5; D gene unclear. V lost 2 bases and J lost 7, with 6 bases in between. Germline V gives CDR1 WSHSY, CDR2 SAAADI. This CDR3 has 12 residues. The CDR3 DNA follows: TGCGCCAGCAGTGAGATTGGGCAGCCCCAGCATTTT. This encodes CASSEIGQPQHF.

The genes are TRBV30 and TRBJ1-2; D is uncertain. The germline gives CDR1 GTSNPN, CDR2 SVGIG (reference sequence). The CDR3 has 15 amino acids. Trimming shortened V by 0 bases and J by 3 bases, and 14 bases separated the two germline ends. CDR3 sequence reads: CAWSVHGAPDYGYTF. DNA of the CDR3: TGTGCCTGGAGTGTACACGGCGCCCCTGACTATGGCTACACCTTC. The full variable domain, in which reference TRBV30 and TRBJ1-2 provide the parts outside the CDR3, is SQTIHQWPATLVQPVGSPLSLECTVEGTSNPNLYWYRQAAGRGLQLLFYSVGIGQISSEVPQNLSASRPQDRQFILSSKKLLLSDSGFYLCAWSVHGAPDYGYTFGSGTRLTVV.

CDR3 in DNA: TGCAGTGCTCGTCTTACCTTTGGACAGGGCGGAGGCTACACCTTC. Translation gives CSARLTFGQGGGYTF. The chain has TRBV20-1 and TRBJ1-2, with 8 nucleotides matching TRBD1. V dropped 5 bases and J dropped 8; count of bases not matched to a gene: 16. The CDR3 is 15 amino acids. Per the germline V gene, CDR1 is DFQATT and CDR2 is SNEGSKA (reference sequence).

V gene TRBV18 combines with J gene TRBJ1-2; D is undetermined. V was cut by 0 bases and J by 2 bases, with 10 bases left in between. This CDR3 has 15 residues. Germline CDR1 KGHSH, CDR2 LQKENI. CDR3 region: CASSPPASPNYGYTF. The CDR3 nucleotides are TGTGCCAGCTCACCACCGGCGTCCCCAAACTATGGCTACACCTTC.

This clonotype was detected only once. The V gene is TRBV5-1, the J gene TRBJ1-2, with a possible D match to TRBD1 (6 bases). This CDR3 contains 13 residues. Germline CDR1 reads SGHRS; CDR2 reads YFSETQ. Trimming stripped 0 bases from V and 6 bases from J, with 9 bases between. The CDR3 DNA reads TGCGCCAGCAGCTTGGGTCAGGGGAATGGCTACACCTTC. Translation gives CASSLGQGNGYTF.

The chain recombines TRBV7-9 with TRBJ2-6, with a tentative D call TRBD1 (5 bases). The CDR3 extends over 16 amino acids. Trimming removed 4 bases at V and 2 bases at J, with 12 bases between. Germline CDR1 is SEHNR and CDR2 is FQNEAQ (reference sequence). CDR3 residues: CASSYNRKPGANVLTF. For the CDR3, the DNA is TGTGCCAGCAGCTACAACAGGAAACCTGGGGCCAACGTCCTGACTTTC.

The chain combines TRBV2 with TRBJ2-2, with 14 bases that match TRBD2. The germline V gene encodes CDR1 SNHLY and CDR2 FYNNEI. V shed 8 bases, J shed 5 bases, and the junction held 7 bases outside the gene matches. This CDR3 contains 16 residues. CDR3 coding DNA: TGTGCCAGCCTTACCGGACTAGCGGGGGGTACCGGGGAGCTGTTTTTT. Its protein is CASLTGLAGGTGELFF.